The entry below describes one T cell receptor beta chain. Which antigen it targets is not known. No base quality information exists; no much larger clone differs at one position. Library creation used the immunoSEQ multiplex PCR assay. For the multiplex PCR, a mixture combining 60 forward primers for TCR Vbeta segments and 13 reverse primers for TCR Jbeta segments was used. The CDR3 region of rearranged TCR beta genes was amplified from genomic DNA with a multiplex PCR assay. Amplified TCR beta libraries were sequenced as 87-base-pair reads on the Illumina HiSeq System. Turning to the authors' computational methods: In a later analysis, 80 million or so unique TCR beta chains were counted across the 500 to 850 repertoires, and around 10 million of these chains were shared by at least two donors. To remove PCR and sequencing errors, raw reads were error-corrected and collapsed into unique sequences using a nearest-neighbor algorithm that merged closely related sequences. CDR3 sequences were aligned to IMGT reference sequences to assign V, D and J gene segments. For a sequence to be retained, at least a six-nucleotide match to both a V gene segment and a J gene segment was required. A rearrangement was called productive if the CDR3 had no stop codons and remained in frame with V and J, and every other rearrangement was called non-productive. CDR3 was defined according to IMGT convention as the region running from the second conserved V-encoded cysteine to the conserved J-encoded phenylalanine. The earlier analysis of about 590 of the donors excluded sequences that lacked an unambiguous match to a single V gene segment. An earlier analysis of 587 of the donors called V segments functional above 56.7% productive rearrangements and segregating when the between-donor standard deviation exceeded 5%. A statistical classification framework was built to diagnose cytomegalovirus status from the catalog of TCR beta chain sequences. V and J gene assignment, in a later analysis, came from comparing TCR nucleotide sequences with IMGT/GENE-DB human TR gene sequences. In a later analysis, CDR3 sequences and most-parsimonious VDJ recombination scenarios were assigned using the TCRdist pipeline. In a later analysis, each TCR beta chain was defined by its CDR3 amino acid sequence together with its V-gene family, and reads without a unique V-gene family were excluded. As a way to deal with suspected cross-contamination and a sequencing artifact, a later analysis dropped 450 to 600 nucleotide sequences that were highly shared and had low generation probability. In a later analysis, a clonal expansion index was calculated for each public chain from normalized within-repertoire ranks of inferred template counts. In a later analysis, generation probabilities were computed with a VDJ recombination model fitted to out-of-frame rearrangements, and the resulting probabilities were checked against IGoR. A later analysis scored TCR-TCR, TCR-HLA and TCR-CMV co-occurrence with hypergeometric tests, applying a repertoire-size bias correction to TCR pairs. To estimate false discovery rates, a later analysis permuted the HLA or CMV assignments 20 times. In a later analysis, co-occurring TCRs were grouped with DBSCAN, and TCRdist sequence similarity was added when clustering was performed within HLA-allele-positive subsets. Repertoires with fewer than 30,000 or more than 120,000 public chains were left out of co-occurrence clustering, as were a handful of repertoires with anomalous nucleotide sharing. TCRdb limited this immuneACCESS table to in-frame rearrangements with V and J called. A share of clones is missing; checked studies link under half to unresolved V genes, and the rest is unexplained. V and J calls and clone size are those listed in that table; D and trimming were worked out from the DNA. This sample is represented by 110,000 or so clones; 65% to 85% of them were singletons. The ten largest clones take up about 5% of the sample.

The cohort comprised several hundred healthy bone marrow donors. Cohort members were all nominally healthy when sampled, although unrecorded immune exposures were likely present. The donor tested CMV seropositive and was one of the 289 seropositive cohort members. A peripheral blood sample was provided by each donor, and peripheral blood mononuclear cells were used for TCR beta sequencing. The Qiagen DNeasy Blood Extraction Kit was used to extract genomic DNA from the blood cell samples. This record comes from a study of cytomegalovirus exposure and HLA in healthy donors (dated by TCRdb to between 2016 and 2019). In terms of the full investigation: In an earlier analysis of some 610 of the donors, 250 to 350 Gb of sequence data and 100 million or so unique TCR beta sequences from about 179 million T cells were reported. About 280 gigabases of sequencing data and 75 million to 85 million unique TCR sequences made up an early release that covered around 640 HLA-typed donors. The genetic ancestry cluster associated with self-reported Caucasian donors included 70% to 85% of the 398 genotyped donors. The aim of the study was to test whether cataloging public T cell receptors could identify signatures of past pathogen exposure. The study used immunosequencing to profile the T cell repertoires of about 670 subjects and linked those repertoires to cytomegalovirus serostatus. In addition to the first cohort of around 670 subjects, a separate validation cohort of under 150 different subjects was used. To predict cytomegalovirus infection status, the study brought together high-throughput TCR immunosequencing, statistical association of individual TCRs with disease status, and machine learning. A later analysis re-analyzed previously published TCR beta repertoires from approximately 670 donors and added high-resolution HLA genotyping to study TCR occurrence patterns. The later analysis used no new phenotypic data to find candidate immune exposures, relying instead on TCR beta sequences and their occurrence across donors. An earlier analysis of fewer than 750 of the donors used high-throughput TCR beta sequencing to judge whether each TCR beta V gene segment behaved as functional or pseudogenic. Donor age, sex, ethnicity and CMV serostatus were compiled alongside the repertoire data. In a later genetic analysis, genome-wide SNP genotypes for about 55% of the roughly 700 donors were used, and that subset was treated as a discovery cohort. All discovery cohort repertoires had been generated on a single sequencing platform. HLA typing covered class I and class II loci at four-digit resolution. The number of donors typed differed by locus, with about 629-630 for A, B, C, DRB1 and DQB1, approximately 500 for DQA1, 600 to 610 for DPA1, and some 440 for DPB1. Several DR-DQ haplotypes were treated as single units for association and clustering because of strong linkage in the cohort. Among about 410 genotyped donors of the cohort, an average of approximately 240,000 unique TCR beta nucleotide sequences was sequenced per donor, of which roughly 18% were non-productive. The research as a whole found: In a later analysis, most CMV-associated TCR beta chains were found to appear HLA-restricted, with HLA associations seemingly driven largely by CMV exposure. A later analysis associated about 17,000 TCR beta sequences with specific HLA alleles at a false discovery rate of 0.05. In this cohort, only TCR beta chains were sequenced, and detectable features were limited by the absence of alpha or paired-chain data. It was suggested by the authors that the approach could potentially be generalized to other disease states and immunological phenotypes. In a later analysis, HLA-associated TCR beta chains showed more clonal expansion and lower generation probabilities than non-associated chains that were equally common. Several of the top co-occurrence clusters appeared to be linked to parvovirus B19, influenza, CMV and Epstein-Barr virus, according to a later analysis. In both the original and validation cohorts, the classifier was reported to diagnose cytomegalovirus status with high specificity and sensitivity. A later genetic analysis reported fewer N-insertions in productive TCRs among donors in an Asian-associated ancestry cluster than the roughly 700-donor mean. Most TCR sequences were observed very rarely across donors, whereas some public TCRs were present in many individuals. CMV serostatus was the only immune exposure information available for the cohort. The study listed 164 TCR beta chains as associated with cytomegalovirus. In a later analysis, TCR association rates were found to vary across HLA loci, with the most associated TCRs seen for DRB1 alleles and the fewest for HLA-C alleles. A few of the identified cytomegalovirus-associated TCR beta chains were confirmed in vitro to be specific for cytomegalovirus antigens. Because HLA typing was missing for some donors at each locus, association tests included only the typed subset. Roughly uniform sequencing depth across donors was assumed in presence/absence analyses, although this assumption may not hold. When HLA alleles, especially DR and DQ, strongly co-occurred, TCR associations were difficult to assign to individual alleles. A cluster of highly shared sequence variants was judged likely to represent a technical artifact of the sequencing pipeline. The earlier analysis of 587 of the donors excluded 15 to 20 rarely observed V segments, including chromosome 9 orphons, because counts were too low. A further reported finding was that TCR beta sequences accurately predicted the HLA-A and HLA-B alleles for most subjects in the first cohort. An association between a missense DCLRE1C variant and V-gene and J-gene trimming of TCR beta chains was found in a later genetic analysis and replicated in an independent cohort. Linkage disequilibrium might explain the correlated functional status among segregating V segments, but an unknown experimental factor could not be excluded. In an earlier analysis of fewer than 750 of the donors, most TCR beta V segments were observed in productive rearrangements about 87% or about 30% of the time, broadly matching IMGT annotations.

Source material: PBMCs. This TCR came from a woman in her 30s in good health and CMV-seropositive.

The DNA reads TGTGCCAGCAGCAAGGACAGGGTGAACACTGAAGCTTTCTTT. This translates into CASSKDRVNTEAFF. The chain employs TRBV5-4 and TRBJ1-1; 8 of the junction bases match TRBD1. V is trimmed back by 4 bases and J by 0 bases, and the junction contains 2 bases that no gene match accounts for. The CDR3 measures 14 amino acids from cysteine to phenylalanine. Solely the CDR3 DNA is kept, with 42 bases framed from the first base. Reading the germline V gene (reference sequence) gives CDR1 SGHNT and CDR2 YYREEE.